Following are 12 T cell receptor beta chains from one sample sequenced in a study of cytomegalovirus exposure and HLA in healthy donors. TCRdb's table, derived via immunoSEQ multiplex PCR, lists solely in-frame clones and lacks some. The profile shows 110,000 or so clones, more than 75% of them singletons. Specimen: PBMCs. Every receptor here comes from a woman aged 30 to 39 in good health and CMV-seronegative.

The V and J genes are TRBV2 and TRBJ2-1; 7 nucleotides match TRBD2. In germline, CDR1 is SNHLY, CDR2 FYNNEI. V shed 5 bases and J 4 bases; nucleotides not matched to a gene: 11. The CDR3 consists of 16 residues. The CDR3 loop reads CASSSQTTSLYNEQFF. CDR3 nucleotides: TGTGCCAGCAGTAGCCAAACGACTAGCCTTTACAATGAGCAGTTCTTC.

The chain is built from TRBV5-1 and TRBJ2-1; 8 bases agree with TRBD2. V lost 4 bases to trimming and J lost 8 bases; unmatched junction nucleotides: 2. CDR3 length: 12 amino acids. Per the germline V gene, CDR1 is SGHRS and CDR2 is YFSETQ. The CDR3 loop is CASSREGHEQFF. The DNA of the CDR3 is TGCGCCAGCAGCCGGGAGGGGCATGAGCAGTTCTTC.

This chain joins TRBV10-1 and TRBJ1-2; D is uncertain. The CDR3 is 13 amino acids. CDR1 is WNHNN and CDR2 is SYGVQD in the germline V gene (reference sequence). V was shortened by 5 bases and J by 1 base, with 8 bases between the two germline ends. CDR3 sequence (DNA): TGCGCCAGCAGTAGTACGGTTAACTATGGCTACACCTTC. Translation gives CASSSTVNYGYTF.

V usage is TRBV29-1 and J usage is TRBJ2-7; D ambiguous. CDR3 length equals 14 residues. Germline-derived CDR1 and CDR2 are SQVTM and ANQGSEA. V was clipped by 6 bases and J by 2 bases, with 17 bases between them. Here the CDR3 DNA reads TGCAGCGTACCTACGGGTTGTATAACCTACGAGCAGTACTTC. Its protein is CSVPTGCITYEQYF.

This chain links TRBV11-1 with TRBJ1-1, with a weak D call TRBD1 (5 bases). V shed 5 bases and J shed 3 bases, with 19 bases lying between them. The germline CDR1 and CDR2 sequences are SGHAT and FQDESV (reference sequence). The CDR3 covers 16 residues. DNA of the CDR3: TGTGCCAGCAGCCCCCTAGGGGTTGCAACGCACACTGAAGCTTTCTTT. Translated: CASSPLGVATHTEAFF.

The genes are TRBV19 and TRBJ1-1, with TRBD1 as a possible D gene (5 bases). The CDR3 contains 13 residues. Per germline, CDR1 LNHDA and CDR2 SQIVND (reference sequence). The germline V and J ends were trimmed by 3 bases and 8 bases, with 13 bases remaining between them. This CDR3 is CASSMIGGEEAFF. As DNA, the CDR3 is TGTGCCAGTAGTATGATTGGGGGGGAGGAAGCTTTCTTT. Complete variable domain (other parts from reference TRBV19 and TRBJ1-1): DGGITQSPKYLFRKEGQNVTLSCEQNLNHDAMYWYRQDPGQGLRLIYYSQIVNDFQKGDIAEGYSVSREKKESFPLTVTSAQKNPTAFYLCASSMIGGEEAFFGQGTRLTVV.

The chain employs TRBV2 and TRBJ2-3; weak D call: TRBD1 (6 bases). Looked up from germline, CDR1 is SNHLY and CDR2 is FYNNEI. Trimming removed 4 bases from V and 2 bases from J, with 13 bases in between. This CDR3 region has 15 residues. For the CDR3, the DNA is TGTGCCAGCAGTGTGACAGGAACGAACACAGATACGCAGTATTTT. Amino acids: CASSVTGTNTDTQYF.

The chain combines TRBV7-6 with TRBJ2-1; D ambiguous. The ends were cut back, 5 bases at V and 1 base at J, with 6 bases in the middle. This CDR3 spans 13 amino acids. CDR1 and CDR2 from the germline V gene are SGHVS and FNYEAQ. CDR3 bases: TGTGCCAGCAGCAGCGAATCCTACAATGAGCAGTTCTTC. It specifies CASSSESYNEQFF.

The V gene is TRBV7-9, the J gene TRBJ1-1; D is ambiguous. Trimming cost V 3 bases and J 0 bases, with 14 bases left between them. Germline assignment: CDR1 SEHNR and CDR2 FQNEAQ (reference sequence). The CDR3 extends over 16 amino acids. The CDR3 bases are TGTGCCAGCAGCTTTTTTATCGGGATTATGAACACTGAAGCTTTCTTT. It is translated as CASSFFIGIMNTEAFF.

The chain joins TRBV30 to TRBJ1-5, with a possible D match to TRBD1 (5 bases). Between the trimmed V and J ends, which lost 2 bases and 2 bases, there was a span of 16 bases. Germline V gene data show CDR1 as GTSNPN and CDR2 as SVGIG (reference sequence). The CDR3 length is 16 residues. The CDR3 loop reads CAWSHGGSRGNQPQHF. As DNA, the CDR3 is TGTGCCTGGAGTCATGGGGGGTCTAGGGGCAATCAGCCCCAGCATTTT.

The rearrangement links TRBV10-2 to TRBJ2-3, with a weak D call TRBD2 (6 bases). CDR3 size: 14 residues. Between the trimmed V and J ends, which lost 4 bases and 1 base, there was a span of 9 bases. Germline values: CDR1 WSHSY, CDR2 SAAADI. In nucleotides, the CDR3 is TGCGCCAGCAGTGTCACGGGGGGCACAGATACGCAGTATTTT. This sequence encodes CASSVTGGTDTQYF.

The J gene is TRBJ1-4, the V gene TRBV7-2; 8 bases align to TRBD1. Unmatched junction bases numbered 7, after V lost 5 bases and J lost 8 bases. The CDR3 loop spans 14 amino acids. In germline, CDR1 is SGHTA, CDR2 FQGNSA. The CDR3 loop is CASSPRTGNEKLFF. CDR3 in DNA: TGTGCCAGCAGCCCCAGGACAGGGAACGAAAAACTGTTTTTT.